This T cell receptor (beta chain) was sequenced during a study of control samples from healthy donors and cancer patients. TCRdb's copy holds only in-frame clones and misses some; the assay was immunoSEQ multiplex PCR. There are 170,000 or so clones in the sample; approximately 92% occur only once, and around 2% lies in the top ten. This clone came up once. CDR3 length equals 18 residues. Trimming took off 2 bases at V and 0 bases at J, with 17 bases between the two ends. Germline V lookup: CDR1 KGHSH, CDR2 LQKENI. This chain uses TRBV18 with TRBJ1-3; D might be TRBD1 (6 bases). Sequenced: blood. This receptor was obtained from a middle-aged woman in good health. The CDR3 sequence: CASSPIAGASLSGNTIYF. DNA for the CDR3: TGTGCCAGCTCACCAATCGCAGGGGCCTCCCTCTCTGGAAACACCATATATTTT.